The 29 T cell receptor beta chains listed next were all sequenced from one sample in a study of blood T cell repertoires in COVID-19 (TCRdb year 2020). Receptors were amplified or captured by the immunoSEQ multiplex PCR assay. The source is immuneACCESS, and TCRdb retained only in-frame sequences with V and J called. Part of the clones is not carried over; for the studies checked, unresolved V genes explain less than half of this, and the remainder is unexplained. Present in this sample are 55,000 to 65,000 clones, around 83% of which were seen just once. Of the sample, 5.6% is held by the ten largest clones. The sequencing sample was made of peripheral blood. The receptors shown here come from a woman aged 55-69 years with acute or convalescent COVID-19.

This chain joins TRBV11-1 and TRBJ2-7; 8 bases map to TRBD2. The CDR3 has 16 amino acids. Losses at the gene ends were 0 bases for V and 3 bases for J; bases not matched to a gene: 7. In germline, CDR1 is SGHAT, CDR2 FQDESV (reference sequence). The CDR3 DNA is TGTGCCAGCAGCTTAGCCGGCGGGGGGAAGGTCTACGAGCAGTACTTC. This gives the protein CASSLAGGGKVYEQYF.

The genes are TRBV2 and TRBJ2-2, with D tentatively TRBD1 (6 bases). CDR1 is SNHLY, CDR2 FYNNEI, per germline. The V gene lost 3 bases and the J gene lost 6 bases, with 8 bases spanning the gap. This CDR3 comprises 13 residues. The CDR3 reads CASSEHRAGELFF. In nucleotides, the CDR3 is TGTGCCAGCAGTGAGCACAGGGCCGGGGAGCTGTTTTTT.

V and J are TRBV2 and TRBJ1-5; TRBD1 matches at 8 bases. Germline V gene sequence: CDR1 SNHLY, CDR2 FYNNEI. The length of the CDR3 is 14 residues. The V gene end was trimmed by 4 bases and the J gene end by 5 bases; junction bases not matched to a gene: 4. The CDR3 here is CASSAGQGDQPQHF. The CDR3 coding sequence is TGTGCCAGCAGTGCCGGACAGGGTGATCAGCCCCAGCATTTT. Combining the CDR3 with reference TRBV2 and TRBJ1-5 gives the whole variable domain EPEVTQTPSHQVTQMGQEVILRCVPISNHLYFYWYRQILGQKVEFLVSFYNNEISEKSEIFDDQFSVERPDGSNFTLKIRSTKLEDSAMYFCASSAGQGDQPQHFGDGTRLSIL.

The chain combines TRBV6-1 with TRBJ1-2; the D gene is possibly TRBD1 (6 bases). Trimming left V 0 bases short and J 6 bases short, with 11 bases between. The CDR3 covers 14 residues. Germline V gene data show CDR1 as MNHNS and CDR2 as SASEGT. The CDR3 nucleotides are TGTGCCAGCAGTGAAGCGCGGGGGGCGCATGGCTACACCTTC. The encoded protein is CASSEARGAHGYTF.

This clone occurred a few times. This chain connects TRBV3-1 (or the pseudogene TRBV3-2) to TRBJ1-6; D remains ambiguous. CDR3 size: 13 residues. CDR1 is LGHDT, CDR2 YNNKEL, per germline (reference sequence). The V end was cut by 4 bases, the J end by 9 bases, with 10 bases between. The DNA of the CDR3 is TGTGCCAGCAGCCCTGTCCTAGGTTCACCCCTCCACTTT. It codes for CASSPVLGSPLHF.

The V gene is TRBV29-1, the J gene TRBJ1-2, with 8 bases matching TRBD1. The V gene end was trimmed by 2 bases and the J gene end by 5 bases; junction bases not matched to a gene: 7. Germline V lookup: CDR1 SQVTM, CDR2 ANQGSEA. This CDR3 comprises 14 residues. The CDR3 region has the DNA TGCAGCGTTGAACATGGGACAGGCGATTATGGCTACACCTTC. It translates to CSVEHGTGDYGYTF.

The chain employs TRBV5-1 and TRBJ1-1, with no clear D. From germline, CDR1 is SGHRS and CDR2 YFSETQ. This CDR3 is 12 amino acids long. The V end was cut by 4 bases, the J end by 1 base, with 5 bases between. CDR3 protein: CASSAENTEAFF. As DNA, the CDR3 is TGCGCCAGCAGCGCAGAGAACACTGAAGCTTTCTTT.

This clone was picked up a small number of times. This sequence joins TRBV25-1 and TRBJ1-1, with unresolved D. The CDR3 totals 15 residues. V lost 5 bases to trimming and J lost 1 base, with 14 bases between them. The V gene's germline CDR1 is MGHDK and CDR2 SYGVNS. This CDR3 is CASSNSRVSNTEAFF. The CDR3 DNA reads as TGTGCCAGCAGTAATTCTCGAGTATCGAACACTGAAGCTTTCTTT.

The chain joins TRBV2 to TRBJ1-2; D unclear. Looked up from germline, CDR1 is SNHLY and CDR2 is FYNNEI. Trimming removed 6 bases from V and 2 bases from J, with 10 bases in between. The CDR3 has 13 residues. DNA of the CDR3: TGTGCCAGCAGGAGGGAGATGAACTATGGCTACACCTTC. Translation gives CASRREMNYGYTF. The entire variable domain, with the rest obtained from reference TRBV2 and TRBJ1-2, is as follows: EPEVTQTPSHQVTQMGQEVILRCVPISNHLYFYWYRQILGQKVEFLVSFYNNEISEKSEIFDDQFSVERPDGSNFTLKIRSTKLEDSAMYFCASRREMNYGYTFGSGTRLTVV.

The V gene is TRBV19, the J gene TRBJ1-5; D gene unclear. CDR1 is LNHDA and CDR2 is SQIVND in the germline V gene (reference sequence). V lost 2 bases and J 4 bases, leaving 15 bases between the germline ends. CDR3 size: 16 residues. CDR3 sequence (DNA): TGTGCCAGTAGTATAAACCCCGGGAGGGTGAATCAGCCCCAGCATTTT. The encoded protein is CASSINPGRVNQPQHF.

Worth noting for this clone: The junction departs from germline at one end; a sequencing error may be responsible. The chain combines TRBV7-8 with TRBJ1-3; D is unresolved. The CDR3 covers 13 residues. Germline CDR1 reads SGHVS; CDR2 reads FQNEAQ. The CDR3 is CASSLTSANTIYF. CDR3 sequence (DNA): TGTGCCAGCAGCTTAACTTCTGCAAACACCATATATTTT.

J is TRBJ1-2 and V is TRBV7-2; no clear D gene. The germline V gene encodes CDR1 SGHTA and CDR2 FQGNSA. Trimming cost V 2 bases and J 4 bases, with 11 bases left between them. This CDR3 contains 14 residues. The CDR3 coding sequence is TGTGCCAGCAGCTTAAGAGGCCTTGGCTATGGCTACACCTTC. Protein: CASSLRGLGYGYTF.

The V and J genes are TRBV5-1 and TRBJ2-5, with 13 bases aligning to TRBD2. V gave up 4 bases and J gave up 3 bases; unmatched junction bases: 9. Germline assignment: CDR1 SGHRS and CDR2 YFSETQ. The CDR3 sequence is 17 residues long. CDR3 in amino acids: CASSDGRGLAGEETQYF. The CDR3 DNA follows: TGCGCCAGCAGCGACGGCCGAGGACTAGCGGGGGAAGAGACCCAGTACTTC. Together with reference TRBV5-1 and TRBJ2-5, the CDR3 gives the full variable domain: KAGVTQTPRYLIKTRGQQVTLSCSPISGHRSVSWYQQTPGQGLQFLFEYFSETQRNKGNFPGRFSGRQFSNSRSEMNVSTLELGDSALYLCASSDGRGLAGEETQYFGPGTRLLVL.

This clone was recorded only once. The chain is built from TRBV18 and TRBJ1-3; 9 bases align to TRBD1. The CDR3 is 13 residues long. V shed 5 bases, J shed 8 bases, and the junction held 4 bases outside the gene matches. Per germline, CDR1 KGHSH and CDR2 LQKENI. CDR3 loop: CASSAGQGYTIYF. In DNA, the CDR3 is TGTGCCAGCTCAGCGGGACAGGGATACACCATATATTTT.

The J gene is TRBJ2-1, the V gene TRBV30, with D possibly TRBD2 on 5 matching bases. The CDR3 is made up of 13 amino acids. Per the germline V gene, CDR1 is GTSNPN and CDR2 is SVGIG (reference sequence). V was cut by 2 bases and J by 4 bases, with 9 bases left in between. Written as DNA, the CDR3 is TGTGCCTGGAGTCGGACTCCGTACAATGAGCAGTTCTTC. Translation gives CAWSRTPYNEQFF.

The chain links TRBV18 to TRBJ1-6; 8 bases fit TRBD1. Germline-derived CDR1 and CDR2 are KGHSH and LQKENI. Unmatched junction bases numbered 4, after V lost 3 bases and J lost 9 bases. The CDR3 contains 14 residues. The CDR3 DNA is TGTGCCAGCTCACCGCAGGGGGCGAGTTCACCCCTCCACTTT. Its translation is CASSPQGASSPLHF.

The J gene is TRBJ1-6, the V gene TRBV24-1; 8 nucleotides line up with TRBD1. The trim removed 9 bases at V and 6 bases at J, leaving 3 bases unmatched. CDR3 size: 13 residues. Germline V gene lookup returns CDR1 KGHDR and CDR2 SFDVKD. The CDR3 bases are TGTGCCACCCAGGGGGCAGGTAATTCACCCCTCCACTTT. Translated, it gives CATQGAGNSPLHF.

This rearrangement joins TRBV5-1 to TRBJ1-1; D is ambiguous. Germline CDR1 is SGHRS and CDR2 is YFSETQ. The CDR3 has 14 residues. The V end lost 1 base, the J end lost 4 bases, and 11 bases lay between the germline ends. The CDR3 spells CASSLPGPFTEAFF. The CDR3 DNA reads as TGCGCCAGCAGCTTGCCCGGTCCCTTCACTGAAGCTTTCTTT.

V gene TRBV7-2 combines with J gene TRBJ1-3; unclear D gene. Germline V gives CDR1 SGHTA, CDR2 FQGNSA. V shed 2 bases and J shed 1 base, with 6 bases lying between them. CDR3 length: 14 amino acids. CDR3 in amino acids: CASSLTGSGNTIYF. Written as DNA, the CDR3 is TGTGCCAGCAGCTTAACGGGATCTGGAAACACCATATATTTT.

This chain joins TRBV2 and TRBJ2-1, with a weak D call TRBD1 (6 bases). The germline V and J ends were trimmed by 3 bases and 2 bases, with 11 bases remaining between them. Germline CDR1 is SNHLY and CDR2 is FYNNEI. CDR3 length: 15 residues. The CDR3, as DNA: TGTGCCAGCAGTGATGGTAAGGGGGCCTACAATGAGCAGTTCTTC. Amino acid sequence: CASSDGKGAYNEQFF.

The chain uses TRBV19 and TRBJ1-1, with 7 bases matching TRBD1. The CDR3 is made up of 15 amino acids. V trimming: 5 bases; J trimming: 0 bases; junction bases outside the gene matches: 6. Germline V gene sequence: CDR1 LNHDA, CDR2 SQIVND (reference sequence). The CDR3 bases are TGTGCCAGTAGTCCCCGACAGGGAATGAACACTGAAGCTTTCTTT. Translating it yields CASSPRQGMNTEAFF. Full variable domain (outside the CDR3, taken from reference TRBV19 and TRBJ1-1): DGGITQSPKYLFRKEGQNVTLSCEQNLNHDAMYWYRQDPGQGLRLIYYSQIVNDFQKGDIAEGYSVSREKKESFPLTVTSAQKNPTAFYLCASSPRQGMNTEAFFGQGTRLTVV.

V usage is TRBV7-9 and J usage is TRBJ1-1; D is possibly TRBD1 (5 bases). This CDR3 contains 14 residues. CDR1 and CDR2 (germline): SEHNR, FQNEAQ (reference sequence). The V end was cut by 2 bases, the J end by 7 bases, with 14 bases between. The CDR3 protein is CASSLKGPRGEAFF. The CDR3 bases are TGTGCCAGCAGCTTAAAGGGGCCACGAGGTGAAGCTTTCTTT.

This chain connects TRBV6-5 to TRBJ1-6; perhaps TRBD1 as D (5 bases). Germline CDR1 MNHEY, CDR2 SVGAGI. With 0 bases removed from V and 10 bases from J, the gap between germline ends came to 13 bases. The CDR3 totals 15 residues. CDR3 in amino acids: CASSYSQGTSSPLHF. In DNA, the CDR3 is TGTGCCAGCAGTTACTCCCAGGGTACCTCCTCACCCCTCCACTTT.

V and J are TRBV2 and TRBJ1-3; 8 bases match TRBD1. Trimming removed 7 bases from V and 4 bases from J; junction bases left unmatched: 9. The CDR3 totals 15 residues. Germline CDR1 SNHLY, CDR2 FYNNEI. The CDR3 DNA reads TGTGCCAGCACGATGGACAGGGCGGGGGGAAACACCATATATTTT. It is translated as CASTMDRAGGNTIYF. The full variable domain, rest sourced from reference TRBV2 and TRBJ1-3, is EPEVTQTPSHQVTQMGQEVILRCVPISNHLYFYWYRQILGQKVEFLVSFYNNEISEKSEIFDDQFSVERPDGSNFTLKIRSTKLEDSAMYFCASTMDRAGGNTIYFGEGSWLTVV.

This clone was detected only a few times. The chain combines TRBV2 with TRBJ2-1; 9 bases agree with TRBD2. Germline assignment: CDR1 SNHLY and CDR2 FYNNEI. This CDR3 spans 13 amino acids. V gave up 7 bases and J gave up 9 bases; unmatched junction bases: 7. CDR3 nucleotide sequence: TGTGCCAGCAAGGCGGGGGGGCCGGGTGAGCAGTTCTTC. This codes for CASKAGGPGEQFF.

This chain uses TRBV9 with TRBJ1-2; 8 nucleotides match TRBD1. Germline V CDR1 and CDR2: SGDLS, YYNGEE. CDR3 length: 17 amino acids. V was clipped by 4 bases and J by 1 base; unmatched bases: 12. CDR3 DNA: TGTGCCAGCAGCCCCCGGACAGGGAGTTACCTTAACTATGGCTACACCTTC. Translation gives CASSPRTGSYLNYGYTF. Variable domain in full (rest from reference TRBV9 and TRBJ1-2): DSGVTQTPKHLITATGQRVTLRCSPRSGDLSVYWYQQSLDQGLQFLIQYYNGEERAKGNILERFSAQQFPDLHSELNLSSLELGDSALYFCASSPRTGSYLNYGYTFGSGTRLTVV.

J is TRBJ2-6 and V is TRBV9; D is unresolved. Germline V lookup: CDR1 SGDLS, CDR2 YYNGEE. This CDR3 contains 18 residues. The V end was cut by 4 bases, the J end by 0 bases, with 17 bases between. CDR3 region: CASSRRPLLSSGANVLTF. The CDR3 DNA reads TGTGCCAGCAGCCGACGACCGTTACTAAGCTCTGGGGCCAACGTCCTGACTTTC.

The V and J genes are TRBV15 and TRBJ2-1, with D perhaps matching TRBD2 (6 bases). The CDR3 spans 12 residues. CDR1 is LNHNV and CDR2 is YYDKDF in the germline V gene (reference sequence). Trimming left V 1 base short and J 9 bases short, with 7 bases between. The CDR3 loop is CATSRGGAEQFF. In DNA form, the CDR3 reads TGTGCCACCAGCAGAGGCGGGGCTGAGCAGTTCTTC.

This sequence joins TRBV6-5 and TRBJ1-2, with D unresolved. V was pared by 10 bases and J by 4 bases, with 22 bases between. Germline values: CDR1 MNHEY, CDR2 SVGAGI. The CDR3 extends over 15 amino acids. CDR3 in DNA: TGTGCCACCGCCTATTCCCCGACTGGAGGCTATGGCTACACCTTC. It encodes CATAYSPTGGYGYTF.